One T cell receptor (beta chain) is described in this entry. The entry originates in a study of blood T cell repertoires in COVID-19. Study overall: The United States, Italy and Spain were the sources of the acute and convalescent COVID-19 samples. T cells, B-cell-depleted T cells, or PBMCs provided the cDNA or gDNA that served as material.

V was clipped by 4 bases and J by 4 bases; unmatched bases: 6. The CDR3 loop spans 14 amino acids. The germline gives CDR1 MNHEY, CDR2 SMNVEV (reference sequence). Per the study methods: Nucleated cell counts were estimated from reference gene primer amplification. Some clones are missing from TCRdb's copy, which holds only in-frame ones; the method was immunoSEQ multiplex PCR. For V, J and clone size, that table is used; D and trimming come from the DNA. In the table there are around 450,000 clones, 80% to 90% of which are singletons. Sequenced input: peripheral blood. The sequence came from a woman aged 25 to 39 with acute or convalescent COVID-19. The V gene is TRBV27, the J gene TRBJ1-2; 7 nucleotides agree with TRBD1. The CDR3 spells CASSSQTGSYGYTF. CDR3 sequence (DNA): TGTGCCAGCAGTTCCCAGACAGGGTCCTATGGCTACACCTTC.